The rows below give T cell receptor beta chains drawn from one sample of a study of blood T cell repertoires in COVID-19. The data were produced by immunoSEQ multiplex PCR, yet TCRdb's version contains in-frame clones alone and is incomplete. This sample carries roughly 120,000 clones, approximately 88% of them seen once, and the ten largest clones take approximately 0.75%. Sequencing was done on a sample of peripheral blood. Receptors originate from a woman aged 65 to 85 with acute or convalescent COVID-19. Both conserved end residues are trimmed from each CDR3. D genes are given only for firm matches. Only some rows state a clone size, as once, few, many or a class for expanded clones.

j_call	clone_size	d_call	v_call	cdr3_aa
TRBJ2-5	-	-	TRBV19	ASSLGLAVQETQY
TRBJ2-7	-	-	TRBV6-5	ASRGGGGFYEQY
TRBJ2-5	-	TRBD2	TRBV3-1/TRBV3-2	ASSQEGRLAGLQETQY
TRBJ2-7	-	TRBD1	TRBV19	ASSSLQGAIYEQY
TRBJ1-4	once	-	TRBV18	ASRESLNEKLF
TRBJ2-1	-	-	TRBV29-1	SVARAGNNEQF
TRBJ1-5	few	-	TRBV5-8	ASSWGRDSNQPQH
TRBJ1-2	-	-	TRBV19	ASSRSPAGQNNYGYT
TRBJ1-3	few	TRBD1	TRBV19	ASSLRTGAGNTIY
TRBJ2-2	once	TRBD2	TRBV6-4	ASIPRGGPNTGELF
TRBJ1-1	-	-	TRBV7-8	ASSPLVGNTEAF
TRBJ2-5	-	-	TRBV7-9	ASSLWLQQETQY
TRBJ2-3	-	TRBD2	TRBV19	ASKTSGGTDTQY
TRBJ1-6	-	TRBD1	TRBV19	ASSITGAQTAPLH
TRBJ2-3	-	-	TRBV6-5	ASTLEGWTDTQY
TRBJ2-1	-	TRBD2	TRBV7-3	ASSLIGGSYNEQF
TRBJ2-3	-	-	TRBV5-1	ASSRWESSDTQY
TRBJ1-5	once	-	TRBV4-2	ASSQEGGFKPQH
TRBJ2-7	-	TRBD2	TRBV7-8	ASSSLAGYEQY
TRBJ2-1	-	-	TRBV7-2	ASSLARRGNEQF
TRBJ1-2	few	-	TRBV27	ASYRSGWGYT
TRBJ2-5	-	TRBD2	TRBV4-1	ASSLSPGTSGRAAVQETQY
TRBJ1-2	-	TRBD1	TRBV2	ASREQGPSGGYT
TRBJ2-7	-	-	TRBV18	ASSPAIASDEQY
TRBJ2-1	-	-	TRBV12-3/TRBV12-4	ASREEGGGEQF
TRBJ2-3	-	TRBD1	TRBV20-1	VGQGDNTQY
TRBJ1-1	once	TRBD1	TRBV5-1	ASSRDRGTEAF
TRBJ1-4	-	-	TRBV2	ASARGREKLF
TRBJ2-2	-	TRBD2	TRBV5-1	ASTNSGRGGELF
TRBJ1-1	-	-	TRBV5-1	ASSQVRGREAF
TRBJ1-1	once	-	TRBV30	AWSKVGGYTEAF
TRBJ2-7	-	TRBD1	TRBV27	ASSLGTGSYEQY
TRBJ2-7	-	-	TRBV21-1	ASSSGQEAHEQY
TRBJ2-6	-	TRBD1	TRBV19	ASSIPGQAGANVLT
TRBJ2-1	-	-	TRBV6-1	ASSVRLAASYNEQF
TRBJ1-5	-	TRBD1	TRBV19	ASSIVAGGFQPQH
TRBJ1-4	-	-	TRBV9	ASSAVGEKLF
TRBJ2-2	-	-	TRBV7-3	ASSLDQATNTGELF
TRBJ1-2	-	-	TRBV6-4	ASSDLGGECT
TRBJ2-7	-	TRBD1	TRBV5-6	ASSFTGVDEQY
TRBJ2-2	-	-	TRBV19	ASTPARRTGELF
TRBJ2-7	-	TRBD1	TRBV5-1	ASSLEGQSTREQY
TRBJ1-4	few	-	TRBV12-3/TRBV12-4	ASSSARNEKLF
TRBJ1-1	-	TRBD1	TRBV3-1/TRBV3-2	ASSQAGQGVAEAF
TRBJ2-3	-	TRBD2	TRBV7-2	ASSTTSGRTGTQY
TRBJ1-3	once	-	TRBV9	ASSPQVKGGGNTIY
TRBJ1-2	-	TRBD1	TRBV6-6	ASNLQGAGYGYT
TRBJ2-5	-	TRBD1	TRBV5-4	ASSPPGQLGETQY
TRBJ2-7	medium-sized	TRBD2	TRBV27	ASSSATSGSTYYEQY
TRBJ2-1	-	-	TRBV5-4	ASSGDSRNEQF
TRBJ2-7	-	-	TRBV21-1	ASSKEGTTTYEQY
TRBJ1-4	-	TRBD1	TRBV4-2	ASSQQPTDRAGEKLF
TRBJ2-3	-	TRBD2	TRBV5-1	ASSSGPNTQY
TRBJ2-1	few	TRBD2	TRBV7-2	ASSSRLAGGRDEQF
TRBJ2-7	-	-	TRBV6-5	ASTGQETYEQY
TRBJ2-1	-	-	TRBV6-4	ASSLDAGVGNEQF
TRBJ1-1	-	-	TRBV12-5	ASGLPPLDKNTEAF
TRBJ2-2	-	-	TRBV5-6	ASSLLGANTGELF
TRBJ2-1	once	-	TRBV7-9	ASSSTYNEQF